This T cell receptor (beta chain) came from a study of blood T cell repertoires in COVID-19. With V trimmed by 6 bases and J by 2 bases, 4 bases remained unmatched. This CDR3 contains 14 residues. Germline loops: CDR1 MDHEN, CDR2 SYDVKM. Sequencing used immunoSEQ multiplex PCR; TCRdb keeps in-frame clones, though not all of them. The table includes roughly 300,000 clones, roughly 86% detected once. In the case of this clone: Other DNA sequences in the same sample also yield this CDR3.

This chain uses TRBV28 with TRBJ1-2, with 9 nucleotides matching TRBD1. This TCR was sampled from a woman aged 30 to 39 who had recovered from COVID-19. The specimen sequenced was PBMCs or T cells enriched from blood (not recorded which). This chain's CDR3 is CASSPGTGNYGYTF. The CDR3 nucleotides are TGTGCCAGCAGCCCCGGGACAGGGAACTATGGCTACACCTTC.